The 24 T cell receptor beta chains reported below all come from one sample, sequenced in a study of blood T cells in healthy people across ages. The authors ran a second PCR of about 6 to 11 cycles using a sample-barcoded 5' primer and a J-beta primer mix. Via MiXCR, TCRdb re-called the 5' RACE reads, giving one row per CDR3 protein. Altogether about 730,000 distinct CDR3 sequences are present, roughly two fifths being singletons, with the ten largest covering under 25%. The source material was blood. The source of these receptors is an older woman in good health.

The chain combines TRBV9 with TRBJ2-4; a possible D gene is TRBD2 (6 bases). The tail of the sequence fits TRBJ2-7 better, so the J call may be wrong. Germline V gene sequence: CDR1 SGDLS, CDR2 YYNGEE. This CDR3 has 14 amino acids. CDR3 DNA sequence: TGTGCCAGCAGTCCCCGAGGAGGGGCTCACGAGCAGTACTTC. Translating gives CASSPRGGAHEQYF.

This rearrangement joins TRBV29-1 to TRBJ1-1; D is unclear. The CDR3 totals 12 residues. Trimming cost V 0 bases and J 6 bases, with 8 bases left between them. Germline values: CDR1 SQVTM, CDR2 ANQGSEA. CDR3 region: CSVEEKGAEAFF. In DNA form, the CDR3 reads TGCAGCGTTGAAGAAAAAGGCGCTGAAGCTTTCTTT.

This clonotype has a handful of counts. The genes are TRBV7-2 and TRBJ1-1; D is uncertain. V dropped 0 bases and J dropped 0 bases, with 8 bases sitting between them. CDR1 and CDR2 (germline): SGHTA, FQGNSA. CDR3 size: 15 residues. The CDR3 spells CASSLALGLNTEAFF. DNA of the CDR3: TGTGCCAGCAGCTTAGCGCTCGGGTTGAACACTGAAGCTTTCTTT.

This chain joins TRBV7-2 and TRBJ2-7, with D possibly matching TRBD1 (5 bases). This CDR3 region has 15 residues. The V gene's germline CDR1 is SGHTA and CDR2 FQGNSA. Trimming stripped 2 bases from V and 7 bases from J, with 18 bases between. CDR3 sequence (DNA): TGTGCCAGCAGCTTACAAGGGGCACTGGCAGGGGAGCAGTACTTC. Amino acid sequence: CASSLQGALAGEQYF.

Concerning this clonotype: A much larger clonotype is one base distant, so this may be a read error. This sequence joins TRBV29-1 and TRBJ2-3, with 10 positions matching TRBD2. There are 15 residues in the CDR3. Losses at the gene ends were 5 bases for V and 4 bases for J; bases not matched to a gene: 9. Germline loops: CDR1 SQVTM, CDR2 ANQGSEA. The CDR3 DNA reads TGCAGCGTTTCCATTAGCGGGGGGAGCGCAGATACGCAGTATTTT. Protein: CSVSISGGSADTQYF.

The chain couples TRBV9 to TRBJ2-7; 10 nucleotides line up with TRBD2. Per the germline V gene, CDR1 is SGDLS and CDR2 is YYNGEE. This CDR3 is 16 amino acids long. V shed 0 bases and J 7 bases; nucleotides not matched to a gene: 10. The CDR3 region is CASSVDISGRFTEQYF. The CDR3 bases are TGTGCCAGCAGCGTAGATATTAGCGGGAGGTTCACTGAGCAGTACTTC.

The chain links TRBV4-2 to TRBJ2-1; 12 bases are a match to TRBD2. CDR3 length: 17 amino acids. CDR1 is LGHNA and CDR2 is YNFKEQ in the germline V gene. The ends lost 0 bases at V and 3 bases at J; junction bases unmatched: 3. The CDR3 region has the DNA TGTGCCAGCAGCCAAGAGGCGACTAGCGGGGGCTACAATGAGCAGTTCTTC. It codes for CASSQEATSGGYNEQFF.

CDR3 nucleotides: TGCGCCAGCAGCTGGGAGCTTGGGAACACTGAAGCTTTCTTT. It is translated as CASSWELGNTEAFF. V usage is TRBV5-1 and J usage is TRBJ1-1, with D unresolved. The CDR3 is 14 residues long. Germline CDR1 SGHRS, CDR2 YFSETQ. Trimming left V 3 bases short and J 1 base short, with 10 bases between. Combining the CDR3 with reference TRBV5-1 and TRBJ1-1 gives the whole variable domain KAGVTQTPRYLIKTRGQQVTLSCSPISGHRSVSWYQQTPGQGLQFLFEYFSETQRNKGNFPGRFSGRQFSNSRSEMNVSTLELGDSALYLCASSWELGNTEAFFGQGTRLTVV.

The chain couples TRBV29-1 to TRBJ2-5, with 9 bases identical to TRBD1. Per germline, CDR1 SQVTM and CDR2 ANQGSEA. V gave up 4 bases and J gave up 11 bases; unmatched junction bases: 26. CDR3 size: 18 residues. DNA of the CDR3: TGCAGCGTTGGGGGGGGACAGGGCTCCGTCGCGGTACACAATGAGCAGTACTTC. This encodes CSVGGGQGSVAVHNEQYF.

This clonotype has more than one count but fewer than ten. The chain carries TRBV7-3 and TRBJ1-1; unclear D gene. The V gene's germline CDR1 is SGHTA and CDR2 FQGTGA. The V end lost 5 bases, the J end lost 3 bases, and 10 bases lay between the germline ends. The CDR3 loop spans 13 amino acids. The DNA for the CDR3 is TGTGCCAGCAGCCTAATGGGCTACACTGAAGCTTTCTTT. Protein product: CASSLMGYTEAFF.

This clonotype was seen a handful of times. The chain joins TRBV7-8 to TRBJ2-7, with D uncertain. Germline CDR1 reads SGHVS; CDR2 reads FQNEAQ. V shed 1 base and J shed 2 bases, with 15 bases lying between them. The CDR3 has 16 residues. The CDR3 sequence: CASSLGIRAATYEQYF. The CDR3 nucleotides read TGTGCCAGCAGCTTAGGGATTCGGGCGGCGACCTACGAGCAGTACTTC.

This rearrangement joins TRBV27 to TRBJ2-7; a weak D match, TRBD1 (6 bases). Germline V gives CDR1 MNHEY, CDR2 SMNVEV (reference sequence). CDR3 size: 17 residues. The V and J ends lost 6 bases and 4 bases respectively, with 25 bases between them. This CDR3 is CASRLSNRETQGYEQYF. Written as DNA, the CDR3 is TGTGCCAGCAGGCTCAGCAACAGGGAAACCCAGGGGTACGAGCAGTACTTC.

This clonotype was recorded a few times. The V call is TRBV9, the J call TRBJ2-4, with a possible D match to TRBD1 (5 bases). Trimming took 0 bases from V and 5 from J, leaving 9 bases between them. Germline assignment: CDR1 SGDLS and CDR2 YYNGEE. This CDR3 contains 14 residues. CDR3 amino acids: CASSVEGLENIQYF. The CDR3 bases are TGTGCCAGCAGCGTAGAGGGGCTCGAAAACATTCAGTACTTC. Variable domain in full (rest from reference TRBV9 and TRBJ2-4): DSGVTQTPKHLITATGQRVTLRCSPRSGDLSVYWYQQSLDQGLQFLIQYYNGEERAKGNILERFSAQQFPDLHSELNLSSLELGDSALYFCASSVEGLENIQYFGAGTRLSVL.

The chain links TRBV30 to TRBJ2-1; D is unclear. V dropped 0 bases and J dropped 1 base, with 7 bases sitting between them. This CDR3 has 14 residues. Looked up from germline, CDR1 is GTSNPN and CDR2 is SVGIG (reference sequence). The CDR3 protein is CAWSVGRSYNEQFF. The CDR3 nucleotides read TGTGCCTGGAGTGTCGGTCGTTCCTACAATGAGCAGTTCTTC.

The rearrangement uses TRBV28 and TRBJ2-5; weak D call: TRBD1 (5 bases). Germline lookup yields CDR1 MDHEN and CDR2 SYDVKM. Trimming left V 2 bases short and J 12 bases short, with 22 bases between. The length of the CDR3 is 15 residues. CDR3 region: CASSLGPGRLMMEYF. CDR3 DNA sequence: TGTGCCAGCAGTTTAGGCCCAGGGCGGCTCATGATGGAGTACTTC.

This clonotype was recorded a few times. The chain has TRBV11-2 and TRBJ2-5, with D tentatively TRBD2 (5 bases). The CDR3 consists of 15 residues. V lost 2 bases and J 5 bases, leaving 15 bases between the germline ends. Looked up from germline, CDR1 is SGHAT and CDR2 is FQNNGV. CDR3 region: CASSLNRLASETQYF. Here the CDR3 DNA reads TGTGCCAGCAGCTTAAACCGCCTAGCTTCGGAGACCCAGTACTTC.

This chain uses TRBV3-1 with TRBJ2-3, with 11 nucleotides matching TRBD2. The germline V gene encodes CDR1 LGHDT and CDR2 YNNKEL (reference sequence). Trimming took 7 bases from V and 4 from J; bases not matched to a gene: 7. The CDR3 covers 15 residues. In nucleotides, the CDR3 is TGTGCCAGCACGCAGGGACTAGCGGAAGCAGATACGCAGTATTTT. Protein sequence: CASTQGLAEADTQYF.

About this clonotype: A much bigger clone sits one base away, suggesting this may be a read error. The rearrangement uses TRBV20-1 and TRBJ2-7; D is perhaps TRBD2 (6 bases). Germline V gene sequence: CDR1 DFQATT, CDR2 SNEGSKA (reference sequence). Trimming left V 5 bases short and J 5 bases short, with 16 bases between. CDR3 length equals 13 residues. The CDR3 region has the DNA TGCAGTGCTCCGGCGGGGCCCACGAACGAGCAGTACTTC. Amino acid sequence: CSAPAGPTNEQYF.

The CDR3 here is CSARGQGGRTYGYTF. In DNA, the CDR3 is TGCAGTGCTAGGGGACAGGGGGGCAGGACCTATGGCTACACCTTC. The gene calls are TRBV20-1 and TRBJ1-2, with 11 bases matching TRBD1. After removal of 3 bases from V and 4 bases from J, the junction contained 7 bases not matched to a gene. The CDR3 covers 15 residues. The germline V gene encodes CDR1 DFQATT and CDR2 SNEGSKA (reference sequence).

V usage is TRBV6-2 or TRBV6-3 and J usage is TRBJ2-1; 7 bases are shared with TRBD1. The V gene end was trimmed by 6 bases and the J gene end by 6 bases; junction bases not matched to a gene: 11. The CDR3 spans 15 residues. Germline lookup yields CDR1 MNHEY and CDR2 SVGEGT. In DNA, the CDR3 is TGTGCCAGCAGAGTCTCAGGGGGACATTGCAATGAGCAGTTCTTC. The encoded protein is CASRVSGGHCNEQFF.

This clonotype was observed a single time. It may be a read error: a sequence one base away is much more abundant. The chain joins TRBV5-1 to TRBJ2-5, with 7 bases matching TRBD1. There are 14 residues in the CDR3. Germline V gene sequence: CDR1 SGHRS, CDR2 YFSETQ. V was clipped by 4 bases and J by 2 bases; unmatched bases: 5. Here the CDR3 reads CASSGGQIQETQYF. CDR3 bases: TGCGCCAGCAGCGGGGGACAGATTCAAGAGACCCAGTACTTC.

This clonotype was detected once. This sequence joins TRBV7-9 and TRBJ2-7, with D uncertain. From germline, CDR1 is SEHNR and CDR2 FQNEAQ (reference sequence). The germline V and J ends were trimmed by 5 bases and 8 bases, with 19 bases remaining between them. This CDR3 has 14 residues. In nucleotides, the CDR3 is TGTGCCAGCAGCCCAGACGTCACCGCGGCCAAGCAGTACTTC. Translation gives CASSPDVTAAKQYF.

This chain connects TRBV2 to TRBJ1-2; D is perhaps TRBD1 (5 bases). This CDR3 has 14 residues. Trimming left V 2 bases short and J 7 bases short, with 14 bases between. Germline V gene lookup returns CDR1 SNHLY and CDR2 FYNNEI. CDR3 nucleotide sequence: TGTGCCAGCAGTGAACTCGACAGTGGCCGTGGCTACACCTTC. Residues: CASSELDSGRGYTF.

The rearrangement links TRBV5-1 to TRBJ2-3; 10 bases line up with TRBD2. CDR1 is SGHRS and CDR2 is YFSETQ in the germline V gene. The length of the CDR3 is 17 residues. V lost 2 bases and J lost 4; bases outside the gene matches: 10. The CDR3 DNA reads as TGCGCCAGCAGCTTAGGACTAGCGGACGCTTATGCAGATACGCAGTATTTT. As protein: CASSLGLADAYADTQYF.